The rows below give T cell receptor beta chains drawn from one sample of a study of blood T cell repertoires in COVID-19. TCRdb keeps only in-frame clones here, not all; method: immunoSEQ multiplex PCR. The table includes more than 110,000 clones, more than 80% detected once. Sequencing was carried out using PBMCs or T cells enriched from blood (not recorded which). These receptors were collected from a man over 45 who had recovered from COVID-19. The CDR3 runs from the conserved cysteine through the conserved F or W. The D gene is left open where the match is weak. Clone size is stated in some rows and not others, as once, few, many or a class when expanded.

abundance	d_gene	v_gene	j_gene	CDR3aa	CDR3nt
few	TRBD1	TRBV9	TRBJ2-7	CASSVPLRGRQGSYEQYF	TGTGCCAGCAGCGTACCACTGAGAGGGAGACAGGGTTCCTACGAGCAGTACTTC
.	.	TRBV27	TRBJ2-1	CASSFGTGGLYNEQFF	TGTGCCAGCAGTTTTGGGACGGGGGGCCTCTACAATGAGCAGTTCTTC
.	.	TRBV7-2	TRBJ2-7	CASSYSNYEQYF	TGTGCCAGCAGCTACAGTAACTACGAGCAGTACTTC
.	TRBD1	TRBV28	TRBJ1-6	CASSPGQGNSPLHF	TGTGCCAGCAGTCCCGGACAGGGTAATTCACCCCTCCACTTT
.	.	TRBV18	TRBJ1-2	CASSPTGDGYTF	TGTGCCAGCTCACCAACGGGGGATGGCTACACCTTC
.	.	TRBV25-1	TRBJ1-1	CASSEYGGGKGFF	TGTGCCAGCAGTGAATATGGGGGAGGTAAGGGTTTCTTT
.	.	TRBV7-2	TRBJ2-3	CASSLGRSTDTQYF	TGTGCCAGCAGCTTAGGTCGGAGCACAGATACGCAGTATTTT
.	TRBD1	TRBV19	TRBJ2-1	CASRVGGLQYNEQFF	TGTGCCAGTAGGGTAGGGGGCTTGCAATACAATGAGCAGTTCTTC
.	TRBD1	TRBV5-1	TRBJ1-1	CASSLGGSPNTEAFF	TGCGCCAGCAGCTTAGGGGGCAGCCCGAACACTGAAGCTTTCTTT
few	TRBD1	TRBV29-1	TRBJ2-3	CSVEGTGGTDTQYF	TGCAGCGTTGAGGGGACAGGGGGCACAGATACGCAGTATTTT
.	.	TRBV7-2	TRBJ2-5	CASSLAGGMETQYF	TGTGCCAGCAGCTTAGCGGGAGGAATGGAGACCCAGTACTTC
.	.	TRBV28	TRBJ1-5	CASSTTHGTLLRNQPQHF	TGTGCCAGCAGTACGACTCACGGGACACTTCTCCGCAATCAGCCCCAGCATTTT